This T cell receptor beta chain comes out of a study of blood T cell repertoires in COVID-19. Background on the study: From the United States, Italy and Spain came samples of acute and convalescent COVID-19. PBMCs, B-cell-depleted T cells, or T cells provided the cDNA or gDNA that made up the material.

The authors' processing: Researchers report that nucleated cell counts were estimated from reference gene primer amplification. The method was immunoSEQ multiplex PCR; TCRdb's version includes in-frame clones alone and lacks a portion of them. V, J and clone size reflect that table, while D and trimming were determined from the DNA. The table lists about 170,000 clones, about 85% of them singletons. The CDR3 has 13 residues. In germline, CDR1 is GTSNPN, CDR2 SVGIG (reference sequence). V was trimmed by 3 bases and J by 0 bases, leaving 8 bases between them. The chain employs TRBV30 and TRBJ1-1; D gene ambiguous. Sequencing was performed on peripheral blood. The clonotype was recovered from a man in his 60s with acute or convalescent COVID-19. CDR3 bases: TGTGCCTGGAGATGGGCCCTGAACACTGAAGCTTTCTTT. Protein sequence: CAWRWALNTEAFF. The variable domain in full, completed from reference TRBV30 and TRBJ1-1, reads SQTIHQWPATLVQPVGSPLSLECTVEGTSNPNLYWYRQAAGRGLQLLFYSVGIGQISSEVPQNLSASRPQDRQFILSSKKLLLSDSGFYLCAWRWALNTEAFFGQGTRLTVV.